This T cell receptor beta chain was captured in a study of CXCR3-negative and CXCR3-positive naive CD8 T cells. CDR3 length: 13 amino acids. Germline V gene data show CDR1 as SNHLY and CDR2 as FYNNEI. On this clonotype itself: No antigen is known for it.

UMI-labeled 5' RACE yielded the TRB cDNA libraries. Reanalyzing the 5' RACE reads, TCRdb keeps one entry per CDR3 protein, without DNA. The sample totals about 98,000 distinct CDR3 sequences. Every CD8+ T cell subset underwent triplicate sorting at under 350,000 cells apiece. Notes on the study in general: CXCR3-negative naive cells had less hydrophobic TRB CDR3s than did CXCR3-positive naive cells.

The J gene is TRBJ2-5, the V gene TRBV2; TCRdb gives TRBD2 as the D gene, but with no DNA this cannot be confirmed. Sequences were obtained from naive CXCR3+ CD8+ T cells from blood. Subset here: CD45RO-CCR7+CD27+CD95- naive CD8+ T cells expressing CXCR3 (TNR3+). The origin of this receptor is a human donor in good health. Some clones in this sample may be carry-over from other donors' samples. CDR3 in amino acids: CASGTTPPETQYF.